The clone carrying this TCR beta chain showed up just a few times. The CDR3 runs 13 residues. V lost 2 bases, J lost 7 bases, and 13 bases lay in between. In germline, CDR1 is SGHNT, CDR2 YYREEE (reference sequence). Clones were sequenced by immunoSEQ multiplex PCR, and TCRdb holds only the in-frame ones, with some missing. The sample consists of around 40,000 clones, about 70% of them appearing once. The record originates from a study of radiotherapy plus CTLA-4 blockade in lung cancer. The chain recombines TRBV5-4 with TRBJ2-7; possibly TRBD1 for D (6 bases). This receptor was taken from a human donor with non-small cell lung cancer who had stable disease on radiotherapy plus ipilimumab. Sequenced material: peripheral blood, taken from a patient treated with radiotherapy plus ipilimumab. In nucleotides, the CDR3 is TGTGCCAGCAGCTTAGGGACACAACCTGAGCAGTACTTC. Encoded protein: CASSLGTQPEQYF. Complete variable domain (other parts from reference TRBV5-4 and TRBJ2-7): ETGVTQSPTHLIKTRGQQVTLRCSSQSGHNTVSWYQQALGQGPQFIFQYYREEENGRGNFPPRFSGLQFPNYSSELNVNALELDDSALYLCASSLGTQPEQYFGPGTRLTVT.